These 2 T cell receptor beta chains came from one sample sequenced in a study of patients and donors after allogeneic stem cell transplantation. MiXCR, applied by TCRdb to the RT-PCR reads, yields one record per CDR3 protein. The profile covers about 960,000 distinct CDR3 sequences, with 15% to 20% appearing a single time and 5% to 6.5% taken by the ten largest. Sequencing was performed on blood, either unsorted or a sorted T cell fraction (not recorded which). The receptors come from a human donor who was either an allogeneic HSCT recipient or a stem cell or donor lymphocyte infusion donor (not recorded which). It is not recorded whose cells these are; they may come from a transplant donor.

This clonotype was seen a few times. This chain joins TRBV20-1 and TRBJ2-3; 10 nucleotides align to TRBD2. This CDR3 is 15 amino acids long. Looked up from germline, CDR1 is DFQATT and CDR2 is SNEGSKA (reference sequence). V was pared by 0 bases and J by 3 bases, with 3 bases of the junction left unmatched. The CDR3 coding sequence is TGCAGTGCTAGAGATGAGCGGGGGGGTACAGATACGCAGTATTTT. Amino acids: CSARDERGGTDTQYF.

In its sample, this clonotype was seen many times. The chain uses TRBV12-3 or TRBV12-4 and TRBJ2-7; a weak D match, TRBD2 (5 bases). This CDR3 region has 16 residues. Between the trimmed V and J ends, which lost 1 base and 2 bases, there was a span of 15 bases. CDR3 amino acids: CASSLGIGESTYEQYF. CDR3 in DNA: TGTGCCAGCAGTTTAGGTATCGGGGAATCAACCTACGAGCAGTACTTC.